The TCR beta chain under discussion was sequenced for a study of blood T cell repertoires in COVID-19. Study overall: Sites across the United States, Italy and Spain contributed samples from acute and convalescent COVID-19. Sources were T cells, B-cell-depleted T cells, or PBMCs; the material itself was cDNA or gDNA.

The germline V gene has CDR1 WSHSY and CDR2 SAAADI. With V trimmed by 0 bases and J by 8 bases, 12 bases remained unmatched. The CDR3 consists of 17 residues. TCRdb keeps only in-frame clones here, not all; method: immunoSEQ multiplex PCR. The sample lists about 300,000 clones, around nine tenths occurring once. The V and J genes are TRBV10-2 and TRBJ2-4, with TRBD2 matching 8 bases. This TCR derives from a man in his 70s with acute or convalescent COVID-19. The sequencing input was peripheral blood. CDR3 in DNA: TGCGCCAGCAGTGAGTCTGGTCTAGCGGGCAAAGGGTACATTCAGTACTTC. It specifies CASSESGLAGKGYIQYF.